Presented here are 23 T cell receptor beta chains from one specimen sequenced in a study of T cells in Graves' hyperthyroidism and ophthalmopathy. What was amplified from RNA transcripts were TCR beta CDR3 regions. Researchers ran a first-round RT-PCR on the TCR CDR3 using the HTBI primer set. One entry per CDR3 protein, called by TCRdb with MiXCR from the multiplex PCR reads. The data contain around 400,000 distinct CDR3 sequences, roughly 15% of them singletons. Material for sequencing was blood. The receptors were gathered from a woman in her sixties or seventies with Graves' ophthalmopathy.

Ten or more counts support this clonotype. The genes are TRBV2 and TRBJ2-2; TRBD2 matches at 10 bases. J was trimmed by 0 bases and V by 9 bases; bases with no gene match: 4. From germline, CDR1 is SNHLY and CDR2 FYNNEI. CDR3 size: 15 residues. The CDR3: CASLAGVANTGELFF. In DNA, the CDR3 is TGTGCCAGTCTAGCGGGAGTGGCGAACACCGGGGAGCTGTTTTTT.

The CDR3 region has the DNA TGTGCCAGCAGTTACGGTTCCCCGGGCGAGCAGTACTTC. Translation: CASSYGSPGEQYF. This sequence joins TRBV6-6 and TRBJ2-7; D gene uncertain. CDR1 and CDR2 (germline): MNHNY, SVGAGI (reference sequence). V lost 2 bases to trimming and J lost 6 bases, with 11 bases between them. CDR3 size: 13 residues.

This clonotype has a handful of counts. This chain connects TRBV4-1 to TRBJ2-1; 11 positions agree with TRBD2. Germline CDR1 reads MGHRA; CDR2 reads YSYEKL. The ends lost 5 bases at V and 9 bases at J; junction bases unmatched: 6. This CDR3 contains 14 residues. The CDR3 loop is CASSELAGESEQFF. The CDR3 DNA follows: TGCGCCAGCAGCGAACTAGCGGGAGAGAGTGAGCAGTTCTTC.

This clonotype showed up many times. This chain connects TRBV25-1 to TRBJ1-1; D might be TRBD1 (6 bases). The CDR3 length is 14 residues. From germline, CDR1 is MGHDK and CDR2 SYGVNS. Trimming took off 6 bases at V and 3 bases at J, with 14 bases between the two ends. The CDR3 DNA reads TGTGCCAGCAGCCGACAGGACCTCCACACTGAAGCTTTCTTT. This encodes CASSRQDLHTEAFF.

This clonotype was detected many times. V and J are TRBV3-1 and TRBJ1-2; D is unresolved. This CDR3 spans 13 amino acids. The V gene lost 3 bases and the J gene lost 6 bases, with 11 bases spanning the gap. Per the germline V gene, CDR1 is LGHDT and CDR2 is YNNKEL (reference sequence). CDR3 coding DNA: TGTGCCAGCAGCCACGCACCCGGGAATGGCTACACCTTC. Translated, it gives CASSHAPGNGYTF.

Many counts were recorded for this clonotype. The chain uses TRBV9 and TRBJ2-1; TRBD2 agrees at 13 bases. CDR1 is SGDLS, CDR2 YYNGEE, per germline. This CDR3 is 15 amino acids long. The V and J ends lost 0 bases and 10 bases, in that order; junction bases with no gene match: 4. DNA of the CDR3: TGTGCCAGCAGCGTAGTAGGACTAGCGGGAGACGAGCAGTTCTTC. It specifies CASSVVGLAGDEQFF. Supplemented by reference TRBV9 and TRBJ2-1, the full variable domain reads DSGVTQTPKHLITATGQRVTLRCSPRSGDLSVYWYQQSLDQGLQFLIQYYNGEERAKGNILERFSAQQFPDLHSELNLSSLELGDSALYFCASSVVGLAGDEQFFGPGTRLTVL.

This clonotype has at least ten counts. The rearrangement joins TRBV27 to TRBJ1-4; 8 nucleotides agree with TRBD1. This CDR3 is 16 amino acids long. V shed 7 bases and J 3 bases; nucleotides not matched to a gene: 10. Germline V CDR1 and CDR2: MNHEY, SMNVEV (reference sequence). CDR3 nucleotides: TGTGCCAGCACCGACCGAACAGGGGGTGCTAATGAAAAACTGTTTTTT. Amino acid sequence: CASTDRTGGANEKLFF. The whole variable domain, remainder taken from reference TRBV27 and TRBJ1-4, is EAQVTQNPRYLITVTGKKLTVTCSQNMNHEYMSWYRQDPGLGLRQIYYSMNVEVTDKGDVPEGYKVSRKEKRNFPLILESPSPNQTSLYFCASTDRTGGANEKLFFGSGTQLSVL.

CDR3 bases: TGTGCCAGCAGCGGACAGGGTACCACCGGGGAGCTGTTTTTT. Translated: CASSGQGTTGELFF. The gene calls are TRBV12-3 or TRBV12-4 and TRBJ2-2; TRBD1 agrees at 8 bases. V was clipped by 6 bases and J by 4 bases; unmatched bases: 4. The CDR3 covers 14 residues.

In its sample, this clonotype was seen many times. The CDR3 sequence is CASSYSSYEQYF. CDR3 DNA: TGTGCCAGCAGTTACAGCTCCTACGAGCAGTACTTC. The chain links TRBV12-3 or TRBV12-4 to TRBJ2-7; D uncertain. The CDR3 runs to 12 residues. V was trimmed by 4 bases and J by 0 bases, leaving 4 bases between them.

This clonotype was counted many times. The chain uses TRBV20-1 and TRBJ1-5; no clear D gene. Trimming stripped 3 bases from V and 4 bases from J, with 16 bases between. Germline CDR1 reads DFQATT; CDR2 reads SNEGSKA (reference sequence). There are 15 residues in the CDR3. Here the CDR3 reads CSASEVAARNQPQHF. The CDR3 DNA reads TGCAGTGCTAGTGAGGTGGCCGCGAGAAATCAGCCCCAGCATTTT.

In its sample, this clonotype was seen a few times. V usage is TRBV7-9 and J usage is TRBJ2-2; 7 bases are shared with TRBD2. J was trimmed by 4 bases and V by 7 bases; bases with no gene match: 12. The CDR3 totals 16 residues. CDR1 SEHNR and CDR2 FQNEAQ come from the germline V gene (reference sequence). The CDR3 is CASIPTGGISTGELFF. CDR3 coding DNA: TGTGCCAGCATTCCAACCGGGGGGATTTCCACCGGGGAGCTGTTTTTT.

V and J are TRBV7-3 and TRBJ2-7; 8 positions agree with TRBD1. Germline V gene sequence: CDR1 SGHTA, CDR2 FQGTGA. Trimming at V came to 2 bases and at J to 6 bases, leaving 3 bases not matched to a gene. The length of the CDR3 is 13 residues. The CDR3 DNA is TGTGCCAGCAGCTTACAGGGGGCAGGCGAGCAGTACTTC. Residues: CASSLQGAGEQYF.

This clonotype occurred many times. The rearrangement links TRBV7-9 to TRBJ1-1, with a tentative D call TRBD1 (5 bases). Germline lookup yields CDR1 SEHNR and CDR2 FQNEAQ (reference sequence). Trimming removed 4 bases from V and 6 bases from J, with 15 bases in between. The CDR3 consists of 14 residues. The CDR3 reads CASSWDRGMAEAFF. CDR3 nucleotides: TGTGCCAGCAGCTGGGATAGGGGAATGGCTGAAGCTTTCTTT.

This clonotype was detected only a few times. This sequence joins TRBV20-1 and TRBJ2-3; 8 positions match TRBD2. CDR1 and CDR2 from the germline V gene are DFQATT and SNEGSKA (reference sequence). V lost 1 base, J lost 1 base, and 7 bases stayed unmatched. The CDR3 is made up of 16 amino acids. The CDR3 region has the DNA TGCAGTGCTAGAGTCGCGACTAGCGAGGGCACAGATACGCAGTATTTT. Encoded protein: CSARVATSEGTDTQYF.

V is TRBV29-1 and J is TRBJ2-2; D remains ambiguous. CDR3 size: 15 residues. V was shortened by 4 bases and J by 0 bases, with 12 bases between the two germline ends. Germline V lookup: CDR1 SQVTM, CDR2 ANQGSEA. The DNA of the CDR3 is TGCAGCGTTGCAGCTCCGGGTTCGAACACCGGGGAGCTGTTTTTT. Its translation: CSVAAPGSNTGELFF.

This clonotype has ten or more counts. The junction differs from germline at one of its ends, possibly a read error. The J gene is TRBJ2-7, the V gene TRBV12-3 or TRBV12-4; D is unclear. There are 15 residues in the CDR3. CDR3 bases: TGCGCCAGCAGCTTGGGTCCGGATAGAACCTACGAGCAGTACTTC. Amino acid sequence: CASSLGPDRTYEQYF.

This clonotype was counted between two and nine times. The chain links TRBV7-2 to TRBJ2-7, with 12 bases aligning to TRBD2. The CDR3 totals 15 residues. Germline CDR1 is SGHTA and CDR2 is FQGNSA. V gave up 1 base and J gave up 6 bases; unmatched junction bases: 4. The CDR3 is CASSLVRLAGAEQYF. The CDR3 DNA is TGTGCCAGCAGCTTAGTCCGACTAGCGGGAGCCGAGCAGTACTTC. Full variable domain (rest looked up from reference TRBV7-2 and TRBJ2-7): GAGVSQSPSNKVTEKGKDVELRCDPISGHTALYWYRQSLGQGLEFLIYFQGNSAPDKSGLPSDRFSAERTGGSVSTLTIQRTQQEDSAVYLCASSLVRLAGAEQYFGPGTRLTVT.

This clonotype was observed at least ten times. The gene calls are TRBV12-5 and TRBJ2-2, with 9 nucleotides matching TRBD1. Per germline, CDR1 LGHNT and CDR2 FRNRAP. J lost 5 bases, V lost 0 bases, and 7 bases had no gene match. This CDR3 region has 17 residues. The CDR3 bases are TGTGCTAGTGGTTTGGTAGCCGGGACAGGGTATACCGGGGAGCTGTTTTTT. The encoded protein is CASGLVAGTGYTGELFF. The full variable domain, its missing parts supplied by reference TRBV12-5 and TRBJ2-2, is DARVTQTPRHKVTEMGQEVTMRCQPILGHNTVFWYRQTMMQGLELLAYFRNRAPLDDSGMPKDRFSAEMPDATLATLKIQPSEPRDSAVYFCASGLVAGTGYTGELFFGEGSRLTVL.

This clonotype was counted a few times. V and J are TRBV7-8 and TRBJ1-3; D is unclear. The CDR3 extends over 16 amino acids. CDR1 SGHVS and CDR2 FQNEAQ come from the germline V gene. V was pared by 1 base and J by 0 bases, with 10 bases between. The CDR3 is CASSLEGGSSGNTIYF. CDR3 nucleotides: TGTGCCAGCAGCTTAGAGGGCGGCAGCTCTGGAAACACCATATATTTT.

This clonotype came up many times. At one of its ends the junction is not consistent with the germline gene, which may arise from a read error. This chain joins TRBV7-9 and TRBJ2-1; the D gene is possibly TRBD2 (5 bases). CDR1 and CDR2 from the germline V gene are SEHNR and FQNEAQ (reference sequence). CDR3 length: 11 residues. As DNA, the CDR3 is TGTGCCAGCAGTTTAGGGAGCGAGCAGTTCTTC. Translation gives CASSLGSEQFF.

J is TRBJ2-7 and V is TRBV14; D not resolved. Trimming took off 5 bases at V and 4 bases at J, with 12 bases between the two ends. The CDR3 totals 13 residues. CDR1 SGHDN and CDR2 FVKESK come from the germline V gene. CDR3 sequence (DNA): TGTGCCAGCAGCTTGAAGGTACGGTACGAGCAGTACTTC. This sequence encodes CASSLKVRYEQYF.

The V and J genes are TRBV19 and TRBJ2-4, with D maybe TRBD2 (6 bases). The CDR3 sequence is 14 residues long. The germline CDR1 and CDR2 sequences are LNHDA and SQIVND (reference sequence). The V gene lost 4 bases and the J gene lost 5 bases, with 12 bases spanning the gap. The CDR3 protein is CASSTQGGQNIQYF. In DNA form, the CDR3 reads TGTGCCAGTAGTACCCAGGGAGGCCAAAACATTCAGTACTTC.

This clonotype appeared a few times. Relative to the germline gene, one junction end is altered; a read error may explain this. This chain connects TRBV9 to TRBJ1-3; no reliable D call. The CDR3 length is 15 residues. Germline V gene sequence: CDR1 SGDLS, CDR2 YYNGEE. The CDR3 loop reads CASSVDFRSRNTIYF. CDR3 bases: TGTGCCAGCAGCGTAGACTTTCGCTCTAGAAACACCATATATTTT.